This T cell receptor beta chain was captured by sequencing in a study of OX40 agonist ivuxolimab in advanced cancers. Study-level information: One hepatocellular carcinoma and a couple of cutaneous melanoma patients partially responded.

Germline-derived CDR1 and CDR2 are ENHRY and SYGVKD. This CDR3 has 16 amino acids. Findings and caveats of the study: Part of the nonresponder group also had normalized T-cell clonal expansion that was low.

Profiled with immunoSEQ multiplex PCR; TCRdb holds only in-frame clones, not every one. The sample has fewer than 65,000 clones; approximately 90% are singletons. Remarks on this clone: Its cognate antigen is unknown.

This specimen was CD4+ or CD8+ T cells sorted from blood, taken in a trial of the OX40 agonist ivuxolimab. The chain carries TRBV10-3 and TRBJ2-5; 11 bases line up with TRBD2. The J call may be in error: the DNA end matches TRBJ2-7 better. This TCR derives from an adult with an advanced solid tumor such as melanoma, head and neck, liver or kidney cancer. The DNA of the CDR3 is TGTGCCATCAGTGGGAGACTAGCGGGAACCGTCTACGAGCAGTACTTC. Translation: CAISGRLAGTVYEQYF.